The 31 T cell receptor beta chains reported below all come from one sample, sequenced in a study of cytomegalovirus exposure and HLA in healthy donors (TCRdb year 2017). Preparation of the library involved the immunoSEQ multiplex PCR assay. The multiplex PCR relied on a mix of 60 forward primers for TCR Vbeta segments and 13 reverse primers for TCR Jbeta segments. In its TCRdb copy, this immuneACCESS table keeps in-frame sequences only and misses some clones. Where compared with another copy, unresolved V genes explain less than half of these, and the others have no known cause. Across this sample there are 120,000 or so clones, with around 78% seen only once. The top ten hold roughly 20% of the sample. The sequenced sample consisted of PBMCs. All receptors derive from a man aged 18-30 years in good health and CMV-seropositive.

The rearrangement uses TRBV19 and TRBJ1-4; D is unresolved. Between the trimmed V and J ends, which lost 0 bases and 11 bases, there was a span of 7 bases. In germline, CDR1 is LNHDA, CDR2 SQIVND (reference sequence). The CDR3 totals 12 residues. The CDR3 nucleotides read TGTGCCAGTAGTATAGATAACGGTAAACTGTTTTTT. Translated, it gives CASSIDNGKLFF.

V and J are TRBV5-1 and TRBJ2-1, with 8 bases that match TRBD2. V shed 0 bases, J shed 9 bases, and the junction held 8 bases outside the gene matches. Germline CDR1 reads SGHRS; CDR2 reads YFSETQ. The CDR3 extends over 15 amino acids. The CDR3 reads CASSLEAREGFEQFF. The CDR3 bases are TGCGCCAGCAGCTTGGAAGCACGGGAGGGCTTTGAGCAGTTCTTC.

The chain joins TRBV19 to TRBJ1-5; TRBD1 agrees at 8 bases. The CDR3 loop spans 13 amino acids. Germline V gives CDR1 LNHDA, CDR2 SQIVND (reference sequence). J gave up 7 bases and V 9 bases, and 8 bases lay outside the gene matches. CDR3 sequence (DNA): TGTGCCAGCTCGGAGCAGGGGGCCCAGCCCCAGCATTTT. Amino acids: CASSEQGAQPQHF. The variable domain in full, completed from reference TRBV19 and TRBJ1-5, reads DGGITQSPKYLFRKEGQNVTLSCEQNLNHDAMYWYRQDPGQGLRLIYYSQIVNDFQKGDIAEGYSVSREKKESFPLTVTSAQKNPTAFYLCASSEQGAQPQHFGDGTRLSIL.

This clone has more than one count but fewer than ten. V is TRBV6-1 and J is TRBJ1-2, with D possibly TRBD1 on 5 matching bases. Germline CDR1 reads MNHNS; CDR2 reads SASEGT. Trimming cost V 6 bases and J 1 base, with 9 bases left between them. CDR3 length: 13 residues. CDR3 protein: CASSPGGNYGYTF. The CDR3 bases are TGTGCCAGCAGCCCCGGGGGTAACTATGGCTACACCTTC.

The chain couples TRBV9 to TRBJ1-1, with D perhaps matching TRBD1 (6 bases). Germline V gives CDR1 SGDLS, CDR2 YYNGEE. V was shortened by 7 bases and J by 4 bases, with 17 bases between the two germline ends. The CDR3 is made up of 14 amino acids. This CDR3 reads CASSGAFERTEAFF. The CDR3 DNA follows: TGTGCCAGCTCAGGGGCGTTCGAGCGCACTGAAGCTTTCTTT.

This clone was counted only a few times. CDR3 protein: CAWTLGGGEQYF. In DNA form, the CDR3 reads TGTGCCTGGACCCTAGGGGGGGGCGAGCAGTACTTC. This rearrangement joins TRBV30 to TRBJ2-5, with D tentatively TRBD2 (7 bases). The end of the DNA fits TRBJ2-7 better, so the J call may be wrong. CDR3 length: 12 residues. The V gene's germline CDR1 is GTSNPN and CDR2 SVGIG (reference sequence).

The chain recombines TRBV19 with TRBJ2-5, with TRBD1 matching 9 bases. CDR1 and CDR2 (germline): LNHDA, SQIVND (reference sequence). V trimming: 1 base; J trimming: 4 bases; junction bases outside the gene matches: 7. The CDR3 contains 16 residues. The CDR3 DNA follows: TGTGCCAGTAGTATAGGCACAGGGGGCCTGCTAGAGACCCAGTACTTC. This codes for CASSIGTGGLLETQYF.

The CDR3 reads CASSPSGGGTDTQYF. In DNA, the CDR3 is TGTGCCAGCAGCCCTAGCGGGGGAGGGACAGATACGCAGTATTTT. The chain employs TRBV7-3 and TRBJ2-3, with TRBD2 matching over 10 bases. Trimming removed 5 bases from V and 3 bases from J; junction bases left unmatched: 5. Germline-derived CDR1 and CDR2 are SGHTA and FQGTGA. This CDR3 is 15 amino acids long.

CDR3 nucleotides: TGTGCCAGCAGCCCCGGGGTCGTGACCTACGAGCAGTACTTC. Protein: CASSPGVVTYEQYF. The V gene is TRBV28, the J gene TRBJ2-5, with D possibly matching TRBD2 (5 bases). Judging by the DNA end, TRBJ2-7 fits better; the J call may be wrong. Germline loops: CDR1 MDHEN, CDR2 SYDVKM. CDR3 length: 14 residues.

This clone was recorded only once. The chain uses TRBV5-6 and TRBJ2-7, with D maybe TRBD1 (6 bases). This CDR3 is built from 15 residues. CDR1 and CDR2 (germline): SGHDT, YYEEEE. The germline V and J ends were trimmed by 1 base and 0 bases, with 11 bases remaining between them. The CDR3 bases are TGTGCCAGCAGCTTGTCCCGGGACATCTCCTACGAGCAGTACTTC. The encoded protein is CASSLSRDISYEQYF.

The gene calls are TRBV13 and TRBJ2-1, with TRBD2 identical over 9 bases. The CDR3 runs to 15 residues. Trimming cost V 5 bases and J 9 bases; bases outside gene matches: 11. The germline V gene encodes CDR1 PRHDT and CDR2 FYEKMQ (reference sequence). CDR3 nucleotides: TGTGCCAGCAGCCCGAGAGGCGGGGGGGCCAGTGAGCAGTTCTTC. Its translation: CASSPRGGGASEQFF.

The V gene is TRBV6-5, the J gene TRBJ1-2; D is possibly TRBD1 (5 bases). Trimming stripped 5 bases from V and 5 bases from J, with 15 bases between. In germline, CDR1 is MNHEY, CDR2 SVGAGI. This CDR3 is 14 amino acids long. The CDR3 is CASSAAGFWYGYTF. CDR3 in DNA: TGTGCCAGCAGTGCAGCAGGGTTTTGGTATGGCTACACCTTC.

V usage is TRBV7-6 and J usage is TRBJ2-1, with a weak D call TRBD2 (6 bases). Trimming took 1 base from V and 8 from J, leaving 15 bases between them. The germline CDR1 and CDR2 sequences are SGHVS and FNYEAQ. The CDR3 is made up of 15 amino acids. CDR3 in amino acids: CASSLEGDSRDEQFF. As DNA, the CDR3 is TGTGCCAGCAGCTTAGAAGGGGACTCCCGGGATGAGCAGTTCTTC.

This clone has more than one count but fewer than ten. V is TRBV5-6 and J is TRBJ1-1; 7 bases line up with TRBD1. After removal of 4 bases from V and 2 bases from J, the junction contained 5 bases not matched to a gene. The CDR3 has 14 amino acids. Per germline, CDR1 SGHDT and CDR2 YYEEEE. The CDR3, as DNA: TGTGCCAGCAGCCTAGGACAGGCTAACACTGAAGCTTTCTTT. This translates into CASSLGQANTEAFF.

The CDR3 region is CACSYRDLGGYTF. The CDR3, as DNA: TGTGCCTGTTCATACAGGGATTTGGGAGGCTACACCTTC. J is TRBJ1-2 and V is TRBV28; D is possibly TRBD1 (6 bases). The V end was cut by 11 bases, the J end by 8 bases, with 21 bases between. Germline CDR1 and CDR2: MDHEN and SYDVKM. The CDR3 loop spans 13 amino acids.

The J gene is TRBJ1-4, the V gene TRBV11-2; no firm D call. The CDR3 contains 17 residues. Germline CDR1 is SGHAT and CDR2 is FQNNGV. Trimming removed 5 bases from V and 2 bases from J, with 18 bases in between. CDR3 protein: CASSPISGRPTNEKLFF. The CDR3 DNA reads TGTGCCAGCAGCCCCATCTCAGGCAGACCTACTAATGAAAAACTGTTTTTT.

The CDR3 nucleotides read TGTGCCAGCAGTGACCATGCGCGGGGTGAAGCTTTCTTT. This codes for CASSDHARGEAFF. The chain joins TRBV6-4 to TRBJ1-1; D is unresolved. Trimming took 2 bases from V and 7 from J, leaving 11 bases between them. The CDR3 is 13 residues long. Germline V gene data show CDR1 as MRHNA and CDR2 as SNTAGT.

The chain employs TRBV5-8 and TRBJ2-7, with a tentative D call TRBD1 (6 bases). The CDR3 totals 14 residues. Germline loops: CDR1 SGHTS, CDR2 YDEGEE. The V and J ends lost 1 base and 2 bases respectively, with 10 bases between them. In DNA, the CDR3 is TGTGCCAGCAGCTTGACAGGGATCCCCTACGAGCAGTACTTC. Encoded protein: CASSLTGIPYEQYF.

V is TRBV5-1 and J is TRBJ2-5, with 10 positions matching TRBD1. CDR1 SGHRS and CDR2 YFSETQ come from the germline V gene. The CDR3 loop spans 14 amino acids. The ends lost 4 bases at V and 5 bases at J; junction bases unmatched: 5. The chain's CDR3 is CASSGDRGYETQYF. CDR3 nucleotides: TGCGCCAGCAGCGGGGACAGGGGATACGAGACCCAGTACTTC.

The V gene is TRBV7-9, the J gene TRBJ2-7; 11 bases map to TRBD1. Per germline, CDR1 SEHNR and CDR2 FQNEAQ (reference sequence). The CDR3 is 15 residues long. The ends lost 6 bases at V and 7 bases at J; junction bases unmatched: 11. The CDR3 sequence: CASSLSDRGLKEQYF. DNA of the CDR3: TGTGCCAGCAGTTTGTCGGACAGGGGGCTAAAAGAGCAGTACTTC. The whole variable domain, remainder taken from reference TRBV7-9 and TRBJ2-7, is DTGVSQNPRHKITKRGQNVTFRCDPISEHNRLYWYRQTLGQGPEFLTYFQNEAQLEKSRLLSDRFSAERPKGSFSTLEIQRTEQGDSAMYLCASSLSDRGLKEQYFGPGTRLTVT.

The chain recombines TRBV19 with TRBJ1-1; a weak D match, TRBD1 (5 bases). Germline CDR1 is LNHDA and CDR2 is SQIVND (reference sequence). The CDR3 runs to 16 residues. V was cut by 0 bases and J by 7 bases, with 18 bases left in between. CDR3 sequence: CASSIEFGRLGGEAFF. The CDR3 region has the DNA TGTGCCAGTAGTATAGAGTTTGGACGCCTGGGGGGTGAAGCTTTCTTT.

This sequence joins TRBV6-1 and TRBJ1-2; D is perhaps TRBD1 (6 bases). Looked up from germline, CDR1 is MNHNS and CDR2 is SASEGT. Trimming shortened V by 7 bases and J by 8 bases, and 17 bases separated the two germline ends. This CDR3 region has 13 residues. The CDR3 spells CASIRRGGGGYTF. The CDR3 nucleotides are TGTGCCAGCATCCGGAGGGGGGGAGGGGGCTACACCTTC.

CDR3: CASTGLGRPYGYTF. CDR3 bases: TGTGCCAGCACCGGGTTGGGGAGGCCCTATGGCTACACCTTC. The chain recombines TRBV9 with TRBJ1-2; unclear D gene. Germline V gene lookup returns CDR1 SGDLS and CDR2 YYNGEE. Trimming took off 6 bases at V and 4 bases at J, with 16 bases between the two ends. This CDR3 comprises 14 residues.

The chain combines TRBV19 with TRBJ2-3, with TRBD2 as a possible D gene (6 bases). There are 11 residues in the CDR3. The germline CDR1 and CDR2 sequences are LNHDA and SQIVND (reference sequence). V was clipped by 6 bases and J by 10 bases, with 11 bases between them. Here the CDR3 reads CASSTSSAQYF. The CDR3 nucleotides read TGTGCCAGTAGCACCTCTAGCGCGCAGTATTTT.

The chain carries TRBV7-9 and TRBJ1-2, with D maybe TRBD1 (5 bases). Per germline, CDR1 SEHNR and CDR2 FQNEAQ (reference sequence). This CDR3 is 12 amino acids long. Trimming took 11 bases from V and 4 from J, leaving 14 bases between them. CDR3 in amino acids: CACSPGLYGYTF. In nucleotides, the CDR3 is TGTGCCTGCTCGCCGGGACTCTATGGCTACACCTTC.

This clone was detected only a few times. The chain employs TRBV28 and TRBJ2-3, with D maybe TRBD1 (6 bases). CDR3 length: 13 amino acids. Germline V gene lookup returns CDR1 MDHEN and CDR2 SYDVKM. V lost 7 bases and J 8 bases, leaving 16 bases between the germline ends. The CDR3 nucleotides read TGTGCCAGCACCCTCGACAGGATTGGTACGCAGTATTTT. This sequence encodes CASTLDRIGTQYF.

The genes are TRBV28 and TRBJ2-1; 10 nucleotides align to TRBD2. V dropped 5 bases and J dropped 4; count of bases not matched to a gene: 11. Germline CDR1 reads MDHEN; CDR2 reads SYDVKM. This CDR3 has 17 amino acids. CDR3: CASSPPGSGGTYNEQFF. CDR3 in DNA: TGTGCCAGCAGTCCCCCCGGTAGCGGGGGGACTTACAATGAGCAGTTCTTC.

The chain links TRBV2 to TRBJ1-5; weak D call: TRBD1 (6 bases). Trimming removed 5 bases from V and 6 bases from J, with 14 bases in between. From germline, CDR1 is SNHLY and CDR2 FYNNEI. The CDR3 length is 14 residues. The DNA of the CDR3 is TGTGCCAGCAGTTTGGAGGGGGGGACTCAGCCCCAGCATTTT. Its protein product is CASSLEGGTQPQHF. The full variable domain, rest sourced from reference TRBV2 and TRBJ1-5, is EPEVTQTPSHQVTQMGQEVILRCVPISNHLYFYWYRQILGQKVEFLVSFYNNEISEKSEIFDDQFSVERPDGSNFTLKIRSTKLEDSAMYFCASSLEGGTQPQHFGDGTRLSIL.

The V and J genes are TRBV6-5 and TRBJ1-1, with 7 positions matching TRBD1. The CDR3 spans 14 residues. J was trimmed by 4 bases and V by 7 bases; bases with no gene match: 9. Germline CDR1 and CDR2: MNHEY and SVGAGI. The CDR3 DNA follows: TGTGCCAGCATCAACAGGGGAATGAGCACTGAAGCTTTCTTT. Translation gives CASINRGMSTEAFF.

This rearrangement joins TRBV28 to TRBJ1-1; no definite D call. The CDR3 runs to 14 residues. CDR1 is MDHEN and CDR2 is SYDVKM in the germline V gene. V dropped 6 bases and J dropped 0 bases, with 11 bases sitting between them. Written as DNA, the CDR3 is TGTGCCAGCAGAAATGACGGGATGAACACTGAAGCTTTCTTT. It translates to CASRNDGMNTEAFF.

This sequence joins TRBV6-5 and TRBJ1-6; D remains unclear. The germline V gene encodes CDR1 MNHEY and CDR2 SVGAGI. The CDR3 has 14 amino acids. Trimming pared 2 bases from V and 7 bases from J, leaving 9 bases between. The CDR3, as DNA: TGTGCCAGCAGTTACCTTTCCCCGAATTCACCCCTCCACTTT. This gives the protein CASSYLSPNSPLHF.